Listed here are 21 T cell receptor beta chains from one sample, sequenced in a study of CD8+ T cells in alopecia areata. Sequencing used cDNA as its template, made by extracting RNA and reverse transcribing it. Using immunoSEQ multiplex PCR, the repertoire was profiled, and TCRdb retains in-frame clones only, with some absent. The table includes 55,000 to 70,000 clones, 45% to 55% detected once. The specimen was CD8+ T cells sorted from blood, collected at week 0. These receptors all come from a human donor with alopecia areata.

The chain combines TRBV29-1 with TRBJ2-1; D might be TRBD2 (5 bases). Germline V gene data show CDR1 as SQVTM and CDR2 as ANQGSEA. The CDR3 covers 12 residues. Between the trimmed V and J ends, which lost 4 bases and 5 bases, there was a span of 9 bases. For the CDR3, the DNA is TGCAGCGTTGCAGCGGTCGACAATGAGCAGTTCTTC. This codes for CSVAAVDNEQFF.

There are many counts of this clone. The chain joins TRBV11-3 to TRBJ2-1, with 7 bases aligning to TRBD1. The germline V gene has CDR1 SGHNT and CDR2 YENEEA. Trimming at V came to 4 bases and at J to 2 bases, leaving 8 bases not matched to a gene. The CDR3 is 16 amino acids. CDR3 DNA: TGTGCCAGCAGCTCCCCCGGGACAGACCCCTACAATGAGCAGTTCTTC. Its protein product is CASSSPGTDPYNEQFF.

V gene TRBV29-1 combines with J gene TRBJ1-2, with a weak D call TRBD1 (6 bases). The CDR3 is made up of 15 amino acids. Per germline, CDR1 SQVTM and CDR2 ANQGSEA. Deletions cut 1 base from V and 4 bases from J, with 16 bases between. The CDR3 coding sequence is TGCAGCGTTGAAGCCCTCGGGGGGCCTCTCTATGGCTACACCTTC. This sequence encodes CSVEALGGPLYGYTF.

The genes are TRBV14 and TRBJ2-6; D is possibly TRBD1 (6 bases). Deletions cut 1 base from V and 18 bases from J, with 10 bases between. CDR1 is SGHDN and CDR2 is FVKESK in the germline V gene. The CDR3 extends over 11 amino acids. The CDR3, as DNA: TGTGCCAGCAGCCAAGGACCAGGGGCGACTTTC. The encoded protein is CASSQGPGATF.

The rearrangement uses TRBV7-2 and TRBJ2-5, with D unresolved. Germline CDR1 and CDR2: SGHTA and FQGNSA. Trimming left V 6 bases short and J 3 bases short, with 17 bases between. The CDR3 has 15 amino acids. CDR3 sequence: CASRHLIGSEETQYF. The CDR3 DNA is TGTGCCAGCAGACACCTAATTGGATCAGAAGAGACCCAGTACTTC.

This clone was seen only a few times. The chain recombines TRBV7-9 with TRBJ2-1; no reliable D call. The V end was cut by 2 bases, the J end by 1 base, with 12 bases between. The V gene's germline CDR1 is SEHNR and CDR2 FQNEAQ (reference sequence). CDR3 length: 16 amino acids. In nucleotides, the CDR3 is TGTGCCAGCAGCTTACCTCTTACACCTTCCTACAATGAGCAGTTCTTC. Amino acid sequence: CASSLPLTPSYNEQFF.

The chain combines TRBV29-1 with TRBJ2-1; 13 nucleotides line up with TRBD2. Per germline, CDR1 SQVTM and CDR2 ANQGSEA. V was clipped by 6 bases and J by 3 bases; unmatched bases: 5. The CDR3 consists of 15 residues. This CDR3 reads CSVPTSGRLYNEQFF. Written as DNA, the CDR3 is TGCAGCGTACCGACTAGCGGGAGGCTCTACAATGAGCAGTTCTTC.

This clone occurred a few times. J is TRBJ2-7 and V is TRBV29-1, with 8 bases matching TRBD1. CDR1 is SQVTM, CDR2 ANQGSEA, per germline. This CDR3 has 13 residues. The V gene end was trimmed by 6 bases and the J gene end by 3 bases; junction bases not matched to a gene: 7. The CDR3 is CSVPGQENYEQYF. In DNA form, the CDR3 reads TGCAGCGTACCGGGACAGGAAAACTACGAGCAGTACTTC.

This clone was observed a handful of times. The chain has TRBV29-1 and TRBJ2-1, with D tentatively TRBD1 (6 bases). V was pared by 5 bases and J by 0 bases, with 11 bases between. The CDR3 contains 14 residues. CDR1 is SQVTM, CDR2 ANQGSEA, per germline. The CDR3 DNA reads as TGCAGCGTTCCCAGACAGGCCTCCTACAATGAGCAGTTCTTC. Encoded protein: CSVPRQASYNEQFF.

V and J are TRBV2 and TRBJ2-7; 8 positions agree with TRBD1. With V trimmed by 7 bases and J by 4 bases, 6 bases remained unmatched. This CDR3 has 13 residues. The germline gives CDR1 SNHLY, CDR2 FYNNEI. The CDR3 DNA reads TGTGCCAGCACCTCGACAGGGGCTTACGAGCAGTACTTC. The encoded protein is CASTSTGAYEQYF.

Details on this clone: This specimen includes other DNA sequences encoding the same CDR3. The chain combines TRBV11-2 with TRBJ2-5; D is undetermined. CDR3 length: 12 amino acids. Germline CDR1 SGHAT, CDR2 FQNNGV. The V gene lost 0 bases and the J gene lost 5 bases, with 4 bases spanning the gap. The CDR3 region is CASSLERETQYF. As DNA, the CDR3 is TGTGCCAGCAGCTTAGAGCGGGAGACCCAGTACTTC.

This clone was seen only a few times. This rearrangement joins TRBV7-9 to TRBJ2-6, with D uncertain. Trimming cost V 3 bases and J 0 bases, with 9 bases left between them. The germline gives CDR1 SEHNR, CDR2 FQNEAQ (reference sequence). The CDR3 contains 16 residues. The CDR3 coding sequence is TGTGCCAGCAGCTTTTACAGCCGCTCTGGGGCCAACGTCCTGACTTTC. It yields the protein CASSFYSRSGANVLTF.

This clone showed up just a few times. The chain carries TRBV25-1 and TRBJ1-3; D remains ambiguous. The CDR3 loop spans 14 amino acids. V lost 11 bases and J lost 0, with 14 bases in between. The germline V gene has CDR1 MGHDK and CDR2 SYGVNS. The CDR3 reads CASESSSSGNTIYF. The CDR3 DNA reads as TGTGCCTCCGAAAGTAGTAGCTCTGGAAACACCATATATTTT.

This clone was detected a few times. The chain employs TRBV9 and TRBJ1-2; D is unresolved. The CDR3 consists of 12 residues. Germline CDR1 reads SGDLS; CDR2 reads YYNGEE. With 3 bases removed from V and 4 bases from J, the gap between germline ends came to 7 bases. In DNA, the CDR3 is TGTGCCAGCAGCGCCCAAACCTATGGCTACACCTTC. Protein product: CASSAQTYGYTF.

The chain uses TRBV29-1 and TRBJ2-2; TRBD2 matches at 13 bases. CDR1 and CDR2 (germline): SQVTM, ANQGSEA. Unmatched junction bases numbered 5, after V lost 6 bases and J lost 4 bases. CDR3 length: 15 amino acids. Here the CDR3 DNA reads TGCAGCGTAATGACTAGCGGGAGGCTCACCGGGGAGCTGTTTTTT. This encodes CSVMTSGRLTGELFF.

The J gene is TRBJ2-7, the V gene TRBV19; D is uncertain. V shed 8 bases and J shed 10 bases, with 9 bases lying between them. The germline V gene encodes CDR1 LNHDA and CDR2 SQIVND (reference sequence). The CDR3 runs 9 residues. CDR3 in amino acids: CASLGGQYF. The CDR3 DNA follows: TGTGCCAGTTTGGGCGGACAGTACTTC.

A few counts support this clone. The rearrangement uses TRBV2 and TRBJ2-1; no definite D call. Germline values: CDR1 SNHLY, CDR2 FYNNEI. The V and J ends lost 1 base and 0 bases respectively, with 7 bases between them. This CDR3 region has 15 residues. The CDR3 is CASSEDLSSYNEQFF. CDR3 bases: TGTGCCAGCAGTGAAGACTTAAGCTCCTACAATGAGCAGTTCTTC.

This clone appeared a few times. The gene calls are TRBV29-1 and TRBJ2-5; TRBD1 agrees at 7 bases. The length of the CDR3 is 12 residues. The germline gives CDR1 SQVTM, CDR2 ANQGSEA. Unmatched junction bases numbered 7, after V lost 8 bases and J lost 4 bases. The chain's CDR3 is CSHRQGRETQYF. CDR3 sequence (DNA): TGCAGCCATAGACAGGGACGAGAGACCCAGTACTTC.

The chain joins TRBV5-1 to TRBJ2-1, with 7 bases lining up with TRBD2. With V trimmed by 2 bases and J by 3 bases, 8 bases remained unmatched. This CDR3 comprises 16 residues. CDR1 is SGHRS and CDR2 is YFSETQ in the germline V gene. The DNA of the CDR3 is TGCGCCAGCAGCTTAAGGGCGGGAGTGAACTACAATGAGCAGTTCTTC. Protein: CASSLRAGVNYNEQFF. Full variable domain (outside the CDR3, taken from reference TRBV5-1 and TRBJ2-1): KAGVTQTPRYLIKTRGQQVTLSCSPISGHRSVSWYQQTPGQGLQFLFEYFSETQRNKGNFPGRFSGRQFSNSRSEMNVSTLELGDSALYLCASSLRAGVNYNEQFFGPGTRLTVL.

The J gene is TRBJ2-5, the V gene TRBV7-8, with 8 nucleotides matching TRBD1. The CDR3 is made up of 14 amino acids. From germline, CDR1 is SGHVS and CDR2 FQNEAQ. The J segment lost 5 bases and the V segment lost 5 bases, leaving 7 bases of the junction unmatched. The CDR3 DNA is TGTGCCAGCAGCCGCGACAGGGGAGGTGAGACCCAGTACTTC. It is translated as CASSRDRGGETQYF.

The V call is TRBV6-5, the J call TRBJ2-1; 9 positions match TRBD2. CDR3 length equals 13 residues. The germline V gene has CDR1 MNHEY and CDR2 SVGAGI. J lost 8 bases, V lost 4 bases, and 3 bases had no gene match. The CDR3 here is CASSLAGEDEQFF. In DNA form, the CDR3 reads TGTGCCAGCAGTTTAGCGGGAGAAGATGAGCAGTTCTTC.